Each of the 5 T cell receptor beta chains below was sequenced from the same sample in a study of T cells in Graves' hyperthyroidism and ophthalmopathy. TCR beta CDR3 sequences were amplified from RNA transcripts. The HTBI primer set served for first-round RT-PCR of the TCR CDR3. TCRdb reprocessed the multiplex PCR reads via MiXCR and lists one record per CDR3 protein. The data hold around 350,000 distinct CDR3 sequences, with around 15% observed a single time. The sequencing input was blood. These TCRs come from a woman aged 55-70 years with Graves' ophthalmopathy.

This clonotype appeared many times. The rearrangement joins TRBV5-1 to TRBJ2-7; no clear D. The CDR3 extends over 15 amino acids. Germline values: CDR1 SGHRS, CDR2 YFSETQ. The ends were cut back, 0 bases at V and 7 bases at J, with 17 bases in the middle. CDR3 residues: CASSLAWDPMEEQYF. CDR3 nucleotides: TGCGCCAGCAGCTTGGCCTGGGATCCTATGGAGGAGCAGTACTTC.

Many counts were recorded for this clonotype. The V call is TRBV5-1, the J call TRBJ2-1, with 12 bases identical to TRBD2. J lost 3 bases, V lost 4 bases, and 17 bases had no gene match. Germline CDR1 SGHRS, CDR2 YFSETQ. This CDR3 region has 20 residues. CDR3 in amino acids: CASSGASGRVPYTLYNEQFF. CDR3 in DNA: TGCGCCAGCAGCGGGGCTAGCGGGAGGGTACCCTACACTCTCTACAATGAGCAGTTCTTC.

The CDR3 bases are TGTGCCTGGAGTGGTCAAGGGCATAGGAACACCATATATTTT. Translation gives CAWSGQGHRNTIYF. The rearrangement uses TRBV30 and TRBJ1-3; D remains unclear. CDR1 is GTSNPN and CDR2 is SVGIG in the germline V gene (reference sequence). This CDR3 contains 14 residues. V lost 1 base and J lost 7, with 14 bases in between.

This clonotype was counted between two and nine times. The chain employs TRBV9 and TRBJ2-2; D remains ambiguous. CDR3 size: 15 residues. From germline, CDR1 is SGDLS and CDR2 YYNGEE. Trimming cost V 3 bases and J 4 bases, with 13 bases left between them. CDR3 residues: CASSGLNLGTGELFF. CDR3 DNA: TGTGCCAGCAGCGGATTAAATCTAGGCACCGGGGAGCTGTTTTTT. Supplemented by reference TRBV9 and TRBJ2-2, the full variable domain reads DSGVTQTPKHLITATGQRVTLRCSPRSGDLSVYWYQQSLDQGLQFLIQYYNGEERAKGNILERFSAQQFPDLHSELNLSSLELGDSALYFCASSGLNLGTGELFFGEGSRLTVL.

This clonotype was seen at least ten times. The chain links TRBV6-1 to TRBJ2-3; 9 nucleotides match TRBD2. Germline CDR1 reads MNHNS; CDR2 reads SASEGT. The CDR3 is 14 residues long. V was clipped by 6 bases and J by 4 bases; unmatched bases: 5. CDR3 protein: CASSQGLASDTQYF. For the CDR3, the DNA is TGTGCCAGCAGCCAGGGACTAGCCTCAGATACGCAGTATTTT.